The clone carrying this T cell receptor beta chain came up a few times. These data are taken from a study of CD8+ T cells in alopecia areata. Extracted RNA was reverse transcribed into cDNA, the sequencing template. The assay was immunoSEQ multiplex PCR, and TCRdb's table has in-frame clones only and misses some. Seen here are approximately 210,000 clones, 66% observed once, and the top ten hold roughly 1.2%. The CDR3 has 14 residues. The germline V gene has CDR1 SGHDN and CDR2 FVKESK. Trimming cost V 2 bases and J 8 bases, with 15 bases left between them. Treatment indicated: oral pan-JAK inhibitor, 5-10 mg twice daily.

The sequencing used CD4+ T cells sorted from blood, collected between weeks 43 and 45, from a patient treated with tofacitinib. The V call is TRBV14, the J call TRBJ1-1, with a possible D match to TRBD1 (6 bases). This TCR came from a human donor with alopecia areata. CDR3 bases: TGTGCCAGCAGCCAACAACAGGGAGCGAGGGAAGCTTTCTTT. Protein sequence: CASSQQQGAREAFF. Drawing the rest from reference TRBV14 and TRBJ1-1, the complete variable domain is EAGVTQFPSHSVIEKGQTVTLRCDPISGHDNLYWYRRVMGKEIKFLLHFVKESKQDESGMPNNRFLAERTGGTYSTLKVQPAELEDSGVYFCASSQQQGAREAFFGQGTRLTVV.